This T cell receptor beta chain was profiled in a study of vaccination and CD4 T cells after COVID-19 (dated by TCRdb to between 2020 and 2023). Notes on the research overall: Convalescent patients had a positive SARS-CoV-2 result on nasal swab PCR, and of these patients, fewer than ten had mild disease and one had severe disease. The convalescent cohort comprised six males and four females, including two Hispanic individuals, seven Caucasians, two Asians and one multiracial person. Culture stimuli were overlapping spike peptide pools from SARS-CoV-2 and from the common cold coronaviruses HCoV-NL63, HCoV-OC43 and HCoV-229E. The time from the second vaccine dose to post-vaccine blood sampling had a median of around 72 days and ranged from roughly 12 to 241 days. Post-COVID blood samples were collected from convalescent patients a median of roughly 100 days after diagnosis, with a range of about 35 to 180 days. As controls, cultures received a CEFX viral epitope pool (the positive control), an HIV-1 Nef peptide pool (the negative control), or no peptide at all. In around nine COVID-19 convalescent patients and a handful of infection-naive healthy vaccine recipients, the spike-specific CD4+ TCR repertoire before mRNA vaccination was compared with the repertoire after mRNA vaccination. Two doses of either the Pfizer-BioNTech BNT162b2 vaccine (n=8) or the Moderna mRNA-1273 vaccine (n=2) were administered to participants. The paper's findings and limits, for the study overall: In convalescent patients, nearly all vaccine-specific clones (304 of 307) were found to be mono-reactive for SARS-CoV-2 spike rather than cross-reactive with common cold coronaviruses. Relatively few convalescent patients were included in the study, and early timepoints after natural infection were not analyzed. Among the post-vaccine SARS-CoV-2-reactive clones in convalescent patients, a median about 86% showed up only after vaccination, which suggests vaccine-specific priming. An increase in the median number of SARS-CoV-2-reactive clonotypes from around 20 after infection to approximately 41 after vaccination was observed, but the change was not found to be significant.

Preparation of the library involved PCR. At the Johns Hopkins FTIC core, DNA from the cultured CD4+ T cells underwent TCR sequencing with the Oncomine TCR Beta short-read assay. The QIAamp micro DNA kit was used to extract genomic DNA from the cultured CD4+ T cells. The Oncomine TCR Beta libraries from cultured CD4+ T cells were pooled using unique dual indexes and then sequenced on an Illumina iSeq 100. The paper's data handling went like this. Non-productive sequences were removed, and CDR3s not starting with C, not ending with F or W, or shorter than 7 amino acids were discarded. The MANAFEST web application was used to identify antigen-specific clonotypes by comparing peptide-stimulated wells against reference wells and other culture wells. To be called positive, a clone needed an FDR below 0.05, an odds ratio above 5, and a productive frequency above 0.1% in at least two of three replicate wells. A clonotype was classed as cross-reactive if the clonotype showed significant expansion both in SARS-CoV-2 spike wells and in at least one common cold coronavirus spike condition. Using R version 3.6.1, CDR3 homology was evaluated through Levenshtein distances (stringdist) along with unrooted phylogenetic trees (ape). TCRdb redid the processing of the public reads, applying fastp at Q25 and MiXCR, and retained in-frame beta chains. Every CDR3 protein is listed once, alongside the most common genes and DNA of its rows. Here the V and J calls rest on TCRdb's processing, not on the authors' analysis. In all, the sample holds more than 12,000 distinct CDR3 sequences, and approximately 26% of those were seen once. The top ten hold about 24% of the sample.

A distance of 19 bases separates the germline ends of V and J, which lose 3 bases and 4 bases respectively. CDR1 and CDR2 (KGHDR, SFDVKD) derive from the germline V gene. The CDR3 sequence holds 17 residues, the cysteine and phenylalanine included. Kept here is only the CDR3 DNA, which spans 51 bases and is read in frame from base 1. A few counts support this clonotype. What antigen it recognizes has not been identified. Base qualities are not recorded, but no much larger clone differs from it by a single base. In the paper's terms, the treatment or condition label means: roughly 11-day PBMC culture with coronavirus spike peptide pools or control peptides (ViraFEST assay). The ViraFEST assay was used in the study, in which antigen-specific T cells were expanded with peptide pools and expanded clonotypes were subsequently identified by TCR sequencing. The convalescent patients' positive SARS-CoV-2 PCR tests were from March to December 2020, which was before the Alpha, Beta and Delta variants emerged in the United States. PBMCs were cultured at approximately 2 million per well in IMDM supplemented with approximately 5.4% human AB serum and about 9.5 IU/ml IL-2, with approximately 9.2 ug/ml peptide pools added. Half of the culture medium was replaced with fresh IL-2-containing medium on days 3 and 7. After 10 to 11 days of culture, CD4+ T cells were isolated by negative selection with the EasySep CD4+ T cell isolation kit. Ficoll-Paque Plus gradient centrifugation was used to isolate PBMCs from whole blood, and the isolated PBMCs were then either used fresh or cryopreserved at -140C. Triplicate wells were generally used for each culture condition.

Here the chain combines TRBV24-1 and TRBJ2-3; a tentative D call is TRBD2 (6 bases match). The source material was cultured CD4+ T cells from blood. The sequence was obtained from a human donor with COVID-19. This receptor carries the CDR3 CATSDPTRGTMADTQYF. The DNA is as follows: TGTGCCACCAGTGATCCCACCCGGGGGACGATGGCAGATACGCAGTATTTT.